The source of this T cell receptor (beta chain) is a study of blood T cell repertoires in COVID-19. Per the original data handling: Reference gene primer amplification in the assay estimated nucleated cell counts. Generated by immunoSEQ multiplex PCR, the TCRdb table keeps only in-frame clones and is missing some. For V, J and clone size, that table is used; D and trimming come from the DNA. The profile shows about 69,000 clones, 90% of them singletons. Trimming stripped 8 bases from V and 2 bases from J, with 10 bases between. This CDR3 is 13 amino acids long. CDR1 is MNHEY, CDR2 SVGAGI, per germline.

V and J are TRBV6-5 and TRBJ2-1; D is ambiguous. This receptor was identified in a woman under 30 with acute or convalescent COVID-19. Sequences were obtained from peripheral blood. The CDR3 region has the DNA TGTGCCAGCGGAGAGGTTACCTACAATGAGCAGTTCTTC. Amino acids: CASGEVTYNEQFF.